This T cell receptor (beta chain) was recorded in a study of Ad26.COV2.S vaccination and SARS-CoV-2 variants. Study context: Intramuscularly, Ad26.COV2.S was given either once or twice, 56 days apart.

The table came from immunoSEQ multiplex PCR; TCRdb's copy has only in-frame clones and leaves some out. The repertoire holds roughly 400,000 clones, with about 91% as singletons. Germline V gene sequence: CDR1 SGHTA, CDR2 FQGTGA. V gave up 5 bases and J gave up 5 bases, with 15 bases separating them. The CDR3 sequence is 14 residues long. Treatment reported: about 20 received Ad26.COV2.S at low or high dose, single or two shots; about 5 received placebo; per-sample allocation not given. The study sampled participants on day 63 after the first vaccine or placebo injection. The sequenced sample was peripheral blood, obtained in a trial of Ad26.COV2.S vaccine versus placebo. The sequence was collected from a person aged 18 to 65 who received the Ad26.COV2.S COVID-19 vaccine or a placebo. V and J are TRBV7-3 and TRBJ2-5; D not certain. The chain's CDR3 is CASSPTGAGETQYF. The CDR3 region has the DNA TGTGCCAGCAGCCCTACCGGAGCCGGGGAGACCCAGTACTTC.